These 20 T cell receptor beta chains share one sample of origin, sequenced in a study of response to subunit inactivated influenza vaccine. MiXCR was run by TCRdb on the RT-PCR reads, yielding one entry per CDR3 protein. The data show more than 200,000 distinct CDR3 sequences, with 9% to 15% seen just once and about 7.8% held by the top ten. Sample: non-naive T cells sorted from PBMCs, taken 14 to 15 days before vaccination. The source is a man aged 45 to 65 who received an inactivated influenza vaccine.

Ten or more counts support this clonotype. CDR3 in amino acids: CASSLEGGQETQYF. CDR3 coding DNA: TGCGCCAGCAGCTTGGAGGGCGGACAAGAGACCCAGTACTTC. V and J are TRBV5-1 and TRBJ2-5; the D is unclear. The CDR3 is 14 residues long. Germline-derived CDR1 and CDR2 are SGHRS and YFSETQ. Trimming removed 0 bases at V and 2 bases at J, with 8 bases between.

There are a few counts of this clonotype. This chain links TRBV7-6 with TRBJ2-3, with D unresolved. There are 15 residues in the CDR3. Germline CDR1 reads SGHVS; CDR2 reads FNYEAQ. V was trimmed by 6 bases and J by 0 bases, leaving 13 bases between them. This chain's CDR3 is CASSSSTYSTDTQYF. In DNA, the CDR3 is TGTGCCAGCAGTTCTAGTACCTATAGCACAGATACGCAGTATTTT.

This clonotype was seen ten or more times. The J gene is TRBJ2-2, the V gene TRBV12-3 or TRBV12-4, with no clear D. The CDR3 spans 15 residues. V dropped 3 bases and J dropped 3 bases, with 11 bases sitting between them. The CDR3 nucleotides read TGTGCCAGCAGTTTGAAAGGGTCCCACACCGGGGAGCTGTTTTTT. This gives the protein CASSLKGSHTGELFF.

The V gene is TRBV20-1, the J gene TRBJ2-1; 10 bases agree with TRBD2. The J segment lost 7 bases and the V segment lost 0 bases, leaving 9 bases of the junction unmatched. The CDR3 is 16 amino acids. Germline V lookup: CDR1 DFQATT, CDR2 SNEGSKA (reference sequence). The CDR3 spells CSARESGRAVSNEQFF. CDR3 DNA: TGCAGTGCTAGAGAGAGCGGGAGGGCGGTCTCGAATGAGCAGTTCTTC.

The V and J genes are TRBV4-3 and TRBJ1-4; D may be TRBD1 (5 bases). V was cut by 0 bases and J by 7 bases, with 15 bases left in between. Germline CDR1 and CDR2: LGHNA and YSLEER. CDR3 length equals 16 residues. In DNA, the CDR3 is TGCGCCAGCAGCCAAGAGACAGTGCAGTCGGGTGAAAAACTGTTTTTT. Protein product: CASSQETVQSGEKLFF.

This rearrangement joins TRBV12-3 or TRBV12-4 to TRBJ1-1; TRBD1 might be the D (6 bases). This CDR3 has 16 amino acids. V lost 2 bases to trimming and J lost 2 bases, with 15 bases between them. CDR3 amino acids: CASSLQGHLRNTEAFF. CDR3 DNA: TGTGCCAGCAGTTTACAGGGACACTTAAGAAACACTGAAGCTTTCTTT.

A single count supports this clonotype. The chain is built from TRBV10-2 and TRBJ2-7; 8 bases are shared with TRBD2. Germline V CDR1 and CDR2: WSHSY, SAAADI. V was clipped by 7 bases and J by 4 bases; unmatched bases: 9. The length of the CDR3 is 14 residues. The CDR3 is CASKASSGGYEQYF. For the CDR3, the DNA is TGCGCCAGCAAGGCGAGCAGCGGGGGATACGAGCAGTACTTC.

V is TRBV9 and J is TRBJ2-2; 8 positions agree with TRBD2. CDR3 length equals 15 residues. From germline, CDR1 is SGDLS and CDR2 YYNGEE. V gave up 3 bases and J gave up 7 bases; unmatched junction bases: 8. DNA of the CDR3: TGTGCCAGCAGCGCCTCAATCGGGAGGGGCGGGGAGCTGTTTTTT. Residues: CASSASIGRGGELFF.

The gene calls are TRBV5-1 and TRBJ1-1; 8 positions match TRBD1. The junction had 4 bases not matched to a gene; V was cut back by 5 bases and J by 1 base. Per the germline V gene, CDR1 is SGHRS and CDR2 is YFSETQ. The CDR3 spans 14 residues. CDR3 loop: CASSSGTGNTEAFF. CDR3 DNA sequence: TGCGCCAGCAGTTCCGGGACAGGGAACACTGAAGCTTTCTTT.

This clonotype was recorded a few times. This chain's CDR3 is CATRPRGGPKITDTQYF. Written as DNA, the CDR3 is TGTGCTACGCGACCCAGGGGGGGACCGAAAATCACAGATACGCAGTATTTT. V is TRBV30 and J is TRBJ2-3, with D perhaps being TRBD1 or TRBD2 (7 bases each). The germline V gene has CDR1 GTSNPN and CDR2 SVGIG (reference sequence). This CDR3 is built from 17 residues.

The table lists this clonotype with a few counts. V and J are TRBV10-2 and TRBJ1-2, with no clear D. The CDR3 runs 13 residues. CDR1 is WSHSY and CDR2 is SAAADI in the germline V gene. V lost 7 bases to trimming and J lost 7 bases, with 16 bases between them. As DNA, the CDR3 is TGCGCCAGCACCAAAACCCTCAGCGCTGGCTACACCTTC. The encoded protein is CASTKTLSAGYTF.

In its sample, this clonotype was seen many times. The chain employs TRBV4-2 and TRBJ2-7; no reliable D call. Germline loops: CDR1 LGHNA, CDR2 YNFKEQ. The CDR3 extends over 15 amino acids. Trimming pared 0 bases from V and 3 bases from J, leaving 12 bases between. CDR3 in DNA: TGTGCCAGCAGCCAAGATTTTGACGGCTACTACGAGCAGTACTTC. Protein product: CASSQDFDGYYEQYF.

The rearrangement links TRBV3-1 to TRBJ2-2, with a weak D call TRBD2 (5 bases). Germline-derived CDR1 and CDR2 are LGHDT and YNNKEL (reference sequence). The CDR3 runs 19 residues. V was trimmed by 10 bases and J by 7 bases, leaving 34 bases between them. Here the CDR3 reads CAICLLRVWEAVVGGELFF. The CDR3 nucleotides are TGTGCCATCTGTTTATTAAGGGTATGGGAAGCGGTAGTAGGCGGGGAGCTGTTTTTT.

In this sample, this clonotype turned up a few times. The V gene is TRBV6-2 or TRBV6-3, the J gene TRBJ2-7; TRBD2 agrees at 11 bases. The CDR3 spans 20 residues. CDR1 and CDR2 from the germline V gene are MNHEY and SVGEGT. V was pared by 0 bases and J by 2 bases, with 15 bases of the junction left unmatched. The CDR3 loop reads CASSYSIPLAGGIHTYEQYF. CDR3 nucleotides: TGTGCCAGCAGTTACTCGATCCCGCTAGCGGGAGGAATACACACCTACGAGCAGTACTTC.

The chain has TRBV20-1 and TRBJ1-1, with 9 positions matching TRBD1. The trim removed 3 bases at V and 0 bases at J, leaving 8 bases unmatched. The CDR3 totals 16 residues. CDR1 is DFQATT and CDR2 is SNEGSKA in the germline V gene (reference sequence). The DNA of the CDR3 is TGCAGTGCTAGGGAGGGGACAGGGAGGGTGAACACTGAAGCTTTCTTT. Its protein is CSAREGTGRVNTEAFF.

J is TRBJ1-2 and V is TRBV18; a weak D match, TRBD1 (5 bases). The CDR3 totals 14 residues. Between the trimmed V and J ends, which lost 2 bases and 3 bases, there was a span of 10 bases. The germline V gene has CDR1 KGHSH and CDR2 LQKENI. The CDR3 DNA is TGTGCCAGCTCACCAACACAGGACGACTATGGCTACACCTTC. Translated, it gives CASSPTQDDYGYTF.

This chain connects TRBV29-1 to TRBJ1-1, with TRBD1 identical over 7 bases. In germline, CDR1 is SQVTM, CDR2 ANQGSEA. This CDR3 has 13 amino acids. V trimming: 5 bases; J trimming: 0 bases; junction bases outside the gene matches: 3. For the CDR3, the DNA is TGCAGCGTTCAGGGACAGATGAACACTGAAGCTTTCTTT. Amino acids: CSVQGQMNTEAFF.

The rearrangement uses TRBV6-5 and TRBJ1-5; D remains unclear. CDR1 MNHEY and CDR2 SVGAGI come from the germline V gene. CDR3 length equals 11 residues. V lost 8 bases and J 3 bases, leaving 5 bases between the germline ends. CDR3 loop: CASGVNQPQHF. DNA for the CDR3: TGTGCCAGCGGGGTCAATCAGCCCCAGCATTTT.

This clonotype was seen many times. This rearrangement joins TRBV7-9 to TRBJ2-5; 13 nucleotides align to TRBD2. Per the germline V gene, CDR1 is SEHNR and CDR2 is FQNEAQ (reference sequence). The CDR3 sequence is 16 residues long. J was trimmed by 5 bases and V by 5 bases; bases with no gene match: 8. The CDR3 spells CASSRLAGGVGETQYF. The CDR3 nucleotides read TGTGCCAGCAGCAGACTAGCGGGGGGCGTCGGTGAGACCCAGTACTTC.

This clonotype was found a few times. The V call is TRBV20-1, the J call TRBJ2-7; D perhaps matches TRBD2 (6 bases). Germline CDR1 is DFQATT and CDR2 is SNEGSKA (reference sequence). This CDR3 is 15 amino acids long. Between the trimmed V and J ends, which lost 3 bases and 0 bases, there was a span of 15 bases. CDR3 region: CSARPGVLSSYEQYF. In DNA, the CDR3 is TGCAGTGCTAGGCCGGGGGTCCTTAGCTCCTACGAGCAGTACTTC.